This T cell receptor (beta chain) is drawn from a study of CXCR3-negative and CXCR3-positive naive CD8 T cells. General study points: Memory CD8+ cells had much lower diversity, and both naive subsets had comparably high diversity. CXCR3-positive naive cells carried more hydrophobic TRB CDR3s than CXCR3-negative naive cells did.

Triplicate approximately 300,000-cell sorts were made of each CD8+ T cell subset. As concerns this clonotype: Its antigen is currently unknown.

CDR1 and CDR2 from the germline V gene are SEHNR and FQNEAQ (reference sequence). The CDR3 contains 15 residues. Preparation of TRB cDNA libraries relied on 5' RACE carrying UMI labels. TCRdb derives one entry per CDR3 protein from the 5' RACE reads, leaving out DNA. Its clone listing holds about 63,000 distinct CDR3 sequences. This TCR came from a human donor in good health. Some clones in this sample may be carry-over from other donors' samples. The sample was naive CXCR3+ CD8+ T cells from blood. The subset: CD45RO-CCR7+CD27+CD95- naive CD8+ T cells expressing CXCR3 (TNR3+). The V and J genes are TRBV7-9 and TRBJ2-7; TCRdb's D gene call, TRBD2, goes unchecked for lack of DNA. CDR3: CASSTTAGGPGEQYF.